The clone carrying this T cell receptor beta chain was picked up one time. The data originate from a study of blood T cell repertoires in COVID-19. As for the study in general: Samples of COVID-19 (acute and convalescent) were obtained from the United States, Italy and Spain.

The authors' processing: Cell counts per sample came from amplifying reference gene primers. Data came from immunoSEQ multiplex PCR; TCRdb stores just in-frame clones and leaves some out. D and trimming were read from the DNA, whereas the V and J calls and clone size are those reported in that table. In the table there are roughly 95,000 clones, roughly 87% of which are singletons. The CDR3 is made up of 13 amino acids. Germline values: CDR1 ENHRY, CDR2 SYGVKD. V was trimmed by 5 bases and J by 2 bases, leaving 9 bases between them. This TCR was recovered from an elderly man with acute or convalescent COVID-19. The chain has TRBV10-3 and TRBJ1-1, with a tentative D call TRBD1 (6 bases). Specimen: peripheral blood. CDR3 residues: CAISRTANTEAFF. As DNA, the CDR3 is TGTGCCATCAGTAGGACAGCCAACACTGAAGCTTTCTTT.